Included here is one TCR beta chain sequence, with context. In the original analysis: Estimation of nucleated cell counts relied on the amplification of reference gene primers. Assay used: immunoSEQ multiplex PCR; TCRdb lists only in-frame clones, some missing. D and trimming were read from the DNA, whereas the V and J calls and clone size are those reported in that table. The data contain around 220,000 clones, 90% of them seen just once; the ten biggest clones take up about 15%. The data stem from a study of blood T cell repertoires in COVID-19. Study-level background: From the United States, Italy and Spain came samples of acute and convalescent COVID-19.

J lost 6 bases, V lost 6 bases, and 11 bases had no gene match. The CDR3 runs 14 residues. Germline CDR1 reads SGHDT; CDR2 reads YYEEEE. Up to 2 weeks before entering the study, exposed participants had met a COVID-19 case. The sample consisted of PBMCs or T cells enriched from blood (not recorded which). V gene TRBV5-6 combines with J gene TRBJ1-2; the match to TRBD1 covers 7 bases. The source is a young man who had been exposed to COVID-19. CDR3 nucleotide sequence: TGTGCCAGCACCAGAATAGACAGGGAACATGGCTACACCTTC. Its protein product is CASTRIDREHGYTF.